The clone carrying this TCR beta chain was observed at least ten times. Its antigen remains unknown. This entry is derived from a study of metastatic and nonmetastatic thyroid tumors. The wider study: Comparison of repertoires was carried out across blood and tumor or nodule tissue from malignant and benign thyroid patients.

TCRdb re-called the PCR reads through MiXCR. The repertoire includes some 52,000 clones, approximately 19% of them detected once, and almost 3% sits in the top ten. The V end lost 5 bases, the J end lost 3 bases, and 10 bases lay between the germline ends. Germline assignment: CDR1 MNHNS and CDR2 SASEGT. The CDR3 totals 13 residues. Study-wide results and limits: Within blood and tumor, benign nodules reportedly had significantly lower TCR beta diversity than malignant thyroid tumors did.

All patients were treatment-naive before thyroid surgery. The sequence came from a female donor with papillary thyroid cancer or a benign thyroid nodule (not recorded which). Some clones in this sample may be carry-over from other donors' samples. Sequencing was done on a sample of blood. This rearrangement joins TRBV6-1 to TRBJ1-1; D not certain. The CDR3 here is CASSSPRDTEAFF. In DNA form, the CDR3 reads TGTGCCAGCAGTTCCCCTAGGGACACTGAAGCTTTCTTT.